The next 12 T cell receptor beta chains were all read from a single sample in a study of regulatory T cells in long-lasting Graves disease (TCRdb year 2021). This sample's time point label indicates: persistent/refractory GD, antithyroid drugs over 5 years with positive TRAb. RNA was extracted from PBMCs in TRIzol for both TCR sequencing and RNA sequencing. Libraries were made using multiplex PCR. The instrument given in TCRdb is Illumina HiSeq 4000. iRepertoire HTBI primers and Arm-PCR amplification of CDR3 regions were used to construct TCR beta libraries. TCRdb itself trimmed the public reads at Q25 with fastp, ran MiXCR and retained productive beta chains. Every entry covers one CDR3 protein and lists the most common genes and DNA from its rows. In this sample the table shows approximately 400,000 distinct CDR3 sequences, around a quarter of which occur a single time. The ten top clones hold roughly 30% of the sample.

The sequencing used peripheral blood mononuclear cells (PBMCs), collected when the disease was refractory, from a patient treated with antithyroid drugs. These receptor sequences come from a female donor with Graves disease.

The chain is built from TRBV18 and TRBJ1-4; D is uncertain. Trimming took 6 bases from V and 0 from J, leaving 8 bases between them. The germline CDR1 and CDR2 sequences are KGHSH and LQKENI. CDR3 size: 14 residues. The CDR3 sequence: CASSQASTNEKLFF. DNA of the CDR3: TGTGCCAGCTCGCAAGCCTCAACTAATGAAAAACTGTTTTTT.

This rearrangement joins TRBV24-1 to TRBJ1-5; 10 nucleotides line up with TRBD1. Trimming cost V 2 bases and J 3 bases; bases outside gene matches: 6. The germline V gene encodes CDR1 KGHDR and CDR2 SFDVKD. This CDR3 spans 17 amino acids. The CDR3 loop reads CATSDSGQGVFNQPQHF. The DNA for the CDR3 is TGTGCCACCAGTGATTCTGGACAGGGGGTATTCAATCAGCCCCAGCATTTT.

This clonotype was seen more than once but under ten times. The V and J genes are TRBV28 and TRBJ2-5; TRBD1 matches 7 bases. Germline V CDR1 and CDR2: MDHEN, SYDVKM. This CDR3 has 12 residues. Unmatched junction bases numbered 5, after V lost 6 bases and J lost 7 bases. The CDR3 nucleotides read TGTGCCAGCAGACAGGGGTGGGGGACCCAGTACTTC. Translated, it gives CASRQGWGTQYF.

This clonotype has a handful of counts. This CDR3 reads CASSIGLFQVDGYTF. The CDR3 coding sequence is TGTGCCAGTAGTATTGGGCTATTCCAGGTGGATGGCTACACCTTC. V usage is TRBV19 and J usage is TRBJ1-2; D gene uncertain. Germline V CDR1 and CDR2: LNHDA, SQIVND (reference sequence). Trimming removed 3 bases from V and 6 bases from J, with 17 bases in between. This CDR3 is 15 amino acids long.

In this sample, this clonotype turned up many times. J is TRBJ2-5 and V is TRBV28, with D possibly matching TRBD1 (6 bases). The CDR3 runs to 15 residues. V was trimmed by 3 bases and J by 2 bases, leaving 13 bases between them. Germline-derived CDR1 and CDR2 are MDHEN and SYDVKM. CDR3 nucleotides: TGTGCCAGCAGTTTGCCGGGGACAAGTCAAGAGACCCAGTACTTC. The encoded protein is CASSLPGTSQETQYF.

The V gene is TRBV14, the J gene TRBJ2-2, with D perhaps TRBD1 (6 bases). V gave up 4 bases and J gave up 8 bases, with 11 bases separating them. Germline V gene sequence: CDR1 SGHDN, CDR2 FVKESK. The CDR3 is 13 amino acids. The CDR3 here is CASSRQALGELFF. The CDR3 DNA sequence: TGTGCCAGCAGCCGACAGGCTTTGGGGGAGCTGTTTTTT. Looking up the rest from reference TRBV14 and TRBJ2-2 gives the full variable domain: EAGVTQFPSHSVIEKGQTVTLRCDPISGHDNLYWYRRVMGKEIKFLLHFVKESKQDESGMPNNRFLAERTGGTYSTLKVQPAELEDSGVYFCASSRQALGELFFGEGSRLTVL.

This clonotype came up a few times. The CDR3 here is CATKRDSSYNEQFF. The CDR3 region has the DNA TGTGCCACGAAGAGAGACAGCTCCTACAATGAGCAGTTCTTC. The chain uses TRBV6-1 and TRBJ2-1, with D perhaps TRBD1 (5 bases). CDR1 is MNHNS and CDR2 is SASEGT in the germline V gene. V lost 10 bases to trimming and J lost 0 bases, with 13 bases between them. This CDR3 has 14 amino acids.

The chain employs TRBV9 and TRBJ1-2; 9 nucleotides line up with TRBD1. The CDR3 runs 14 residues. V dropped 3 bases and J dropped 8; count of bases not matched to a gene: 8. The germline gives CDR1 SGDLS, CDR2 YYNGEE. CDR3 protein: CASSAGQGSWGYTF. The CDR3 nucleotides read TGTGCCAGCAGCGCCGGACAGGGGTCGTGGGGCTACACCTTC.

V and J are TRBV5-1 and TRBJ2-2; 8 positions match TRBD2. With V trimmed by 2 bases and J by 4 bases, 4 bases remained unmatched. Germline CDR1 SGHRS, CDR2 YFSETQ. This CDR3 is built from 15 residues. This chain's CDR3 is CASSFSGVSTGELFF. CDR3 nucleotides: TGCGCCAGCAGCTTTAGCGGGGTCAGCACCGGGGAGCTGTTTTTT.

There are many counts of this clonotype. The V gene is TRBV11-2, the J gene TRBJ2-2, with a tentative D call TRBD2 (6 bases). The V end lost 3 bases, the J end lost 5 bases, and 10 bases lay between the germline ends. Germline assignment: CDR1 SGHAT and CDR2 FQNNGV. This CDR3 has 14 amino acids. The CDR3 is CASSFGGGTGELFF. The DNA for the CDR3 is TGTGCCAGCAGCTTTGGGGGAGGAACCGGGGAGCTGTTTTTT.

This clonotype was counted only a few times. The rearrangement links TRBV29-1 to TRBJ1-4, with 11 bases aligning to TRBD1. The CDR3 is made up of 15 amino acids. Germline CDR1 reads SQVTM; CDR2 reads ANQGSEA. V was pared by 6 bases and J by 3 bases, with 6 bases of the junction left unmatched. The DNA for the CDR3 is TGCAGCGTCGCCGGGACAGGGGGGTCTAATGAAAAACTGTTTTTT. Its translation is CSVAGTGGSNEKLFF.

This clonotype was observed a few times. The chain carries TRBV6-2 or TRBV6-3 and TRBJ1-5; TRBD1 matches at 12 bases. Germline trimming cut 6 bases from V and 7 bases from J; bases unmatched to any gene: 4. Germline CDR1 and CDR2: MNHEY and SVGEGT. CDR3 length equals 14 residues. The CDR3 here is CASRGQGATQPQHF. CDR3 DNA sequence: TGTGCCAGCAGGGGACAGGGGGCGACGCAGCCCCAGCATTTT.